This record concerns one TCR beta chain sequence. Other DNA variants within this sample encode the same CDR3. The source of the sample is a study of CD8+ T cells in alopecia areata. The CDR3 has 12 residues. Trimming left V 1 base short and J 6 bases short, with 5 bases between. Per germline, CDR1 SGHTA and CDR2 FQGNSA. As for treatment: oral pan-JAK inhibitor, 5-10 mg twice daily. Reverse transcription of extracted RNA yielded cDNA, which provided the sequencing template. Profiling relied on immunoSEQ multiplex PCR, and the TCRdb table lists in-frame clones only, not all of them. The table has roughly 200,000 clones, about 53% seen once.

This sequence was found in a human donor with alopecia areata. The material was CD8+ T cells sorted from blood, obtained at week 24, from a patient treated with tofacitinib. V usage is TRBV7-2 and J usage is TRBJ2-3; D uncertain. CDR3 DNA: TGTGCCAGCAGCTTAGGAACCGATACGCAGTATTTT. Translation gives CASSLGTDTQYF.